These T cell receptor beta chains were read from a single sample in a study of Ad26.COV2.S vaccination and SARS-CoV-2 variants. This table comes from immunoSEQ multiplex PCR, and its TCRdb copy is limited to in-frame clones, with some not included. There are about 410,000 clones in the sample; roughly nine tenths occur only once, and 3.5% lies in the top ten. The sample here was peripheral blood, taken in a trial of Ad26.COV2.S vaccine versus placebo. The receptor source for this set is a person aged 18-65 years who received the Ad26.COV2.S COVID-19 vaccine or a placebo. Each CDR3 is given without its conserved first and last residue. Rows may omit the clone size; those that give it use once, few, many or a size class.

- TRBV6-6 ASRETSGGYEQY
once TRBV7-2 ASSPGQGAGGYT
few TRBV6-6 ASSYSPGTGGYT
few TRBV11-2 ASSPWGKGASGYT
- TRBV5-4 ASSKTETIYEQY
- TRBV3-1/TRBV3-2 ASSQVSGLANYGYT
few TRBV19 ASKAAGRDTGELF
- TRBV5-8 ASSSGQGYTGELF
- TRBV10-3 AISEFPVATNEKLF
- TRBV9 ASSVARNRGEAF
few TRBV10-1 ASSESRWDSYNEQF
- TRBV7-9 ASSLLWTGSTDTQY
- TRBV28 ASSSRGRDEKLF
- TRBV9 ASSVAGSTEAF
- TRBV6-5 ASRRGPSYEQY
- TRBV5-1 ASSLEFGSLF
- TRBV19 ANTDRGRPETQY
- TRBV4-1 ASSQVEAERASPLH
- TRBV19 ASSPPRDRDSLNQPQH
once TRBV7-8 ASSLDPTETNEKLF
- TRBV25-1 ASSEVSTGAGGYT
- TRBV18 ASSRDRSQETQY
- TRBV19 ASRAAGGEHREQF
few TRBV4-2 ASSQGLMSVSNGYT
once TRBV2 ASRPRGYTDTQY
- TRBV6-5 ASNEPGGTEAF
- TRBV13 ASSLGNTEAF
- TRBV6-5 ASSSSSGGDTDTQY
- TRBV10-3 AISEVRETEAF
- TRBV30 AWSGGEYGYT
few TRBV6-5 ASSHGQGERAF
- TRBV27 ASSLKYGLAGVNTGELF
- TRBV5-1 ASKGTRGNEKLF
once TRBV4-1 ASSQGQGATGELF
- TRBV5-5 ASSMDPWTEAF
- TRBV3-1/TRBV3-2 ASSQEFGGVGEQY
- TRBV6-2/TRBV6-3 ASSYSSSLDRGPYEQY
- TRBV7-6 ASSFEGGPNNEQF